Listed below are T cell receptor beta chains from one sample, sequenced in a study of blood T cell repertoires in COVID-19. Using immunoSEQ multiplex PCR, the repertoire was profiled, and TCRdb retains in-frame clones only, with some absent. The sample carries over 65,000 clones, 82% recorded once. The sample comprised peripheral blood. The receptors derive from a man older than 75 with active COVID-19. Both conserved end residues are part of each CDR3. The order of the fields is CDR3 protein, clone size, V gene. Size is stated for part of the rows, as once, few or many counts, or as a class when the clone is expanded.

CDR3aa: CSVEGTPSYNEQFF
abundance: NA
v_gene: TRBV29-1

CDR3aa: CASSSRLAGERVIQYF
abundance: few
v_gene: TRBV6-5

CDR3aa: CASSLKGQGPGGANVLTF
abundance: NA
v_gene: TRBV7-3

CDR3aa: CASSPVFDSGNQPQHF
abundance: NA
v_gene: TRBV18

CDR3aa: CASTSGTTNYGYTF
abundance: NA
v_gene: TRBV19

CDR3aa: CASSQELAAATGTEAFF
abundance: NA
v_gene: TRBV4-3

CDR3aa: CASTKPGGTEAFF
abundance: NA
v_gene: TRBV6-5

CDR3aa: CASSNPSGGAFNEQFF
abundance: once
v_gene: TRBV6-2/TRBV6-3

CDR3aa: CASSLPPTGELFF
abundance: NA
v_gene: TRBV5-1

CDR3aa: CASSTPGTANYGYTF
abundance: few
v_gene: TRBV6-2/TRBV6-3

CDR3aa: CASSLFSYGYTF
abundance: NA
v_gene: TRBV28

CDR3aa: CASSLDRLSSYEQYF
abundance: NA
v_gene: TRBV6-6

CDR3aa: CASSQPWGVNTGELFF
abundance: NA
v_gene: TRBV4-1

CDR3aa: CASSRAGTGAYGYTF
abundance: NA
v_gene: TRBV19

CDR3aa: CASSSRRGGDTDTQYF
abundance: once
v_gene: TRBV5-1

CDR3aa: CASSQPGQGPSSYNEQFF
abundance: few
v_gene: TRBV23-1

CDR3aa: CASSNNRGRTEAFF
abundance: NA
v_gene: TRBV6-2/TRBV6-3

CDR3aa: CASSLGLSSYEQYF
abundance: once
v_gene: TRBV4-3

CDR3aa: CASLEQYF
abundance: NA
v_gene: TRBV5-4

CDR3aa: CATSDSGLAGGYTDTQYF
abundance: NA
v_gene: TRBV24-1

CDR3aa: CASSPTDRLYGYTF
abundance: NA
v_gene: TRBV4-3

CDR3aa: CASSSAYNEQFF
abundance: NA
v_gene: TRBV12-3/TRBV12-4

CDR3aa: CASSWAGSTDTQYF
abundance: NA
v_gene: TRBV2

CDR3aa: CASRLAGRLGYNEQFF
abundance: NA
v_gene: TRBV27

CDR3aa: CASSLERRSYNEQFF
abundance: once
v_gene: TRBV6-2/TRBV6-3

CDR3aa: CASSLVGNMNTEAFF
abundance: NA
v_gene: TRBV5-6

CDR3aa: CASRGQRGTDTQYF
abundance: NA
v_gene: TRBV21-1

CDR3aa: CASSSSDSRSSPLHF
abundance: NA
v_gene: TRBV7-2

CDR3aa: CASSFDRVGYGYTF
abundance: NA
v_gene: TRBV5-4

CDR3aa: CASRDRGNNQPQHF
abundance: NA
v_gene: TRBV6-6

CDR3aa: CASSEQGIGELFF
abundance: NA
v_gene: TRBV25-1

CDR3aa: CASSLGQGDYNEQFF
abundance: NA
v_gene: TRBV11-3

CDR3aa: CASSFSGRGNEQFF
abundance: NA
v_gene: TRBV27

CDR3aa: CAWSVGLAGTKTQYF
abundance: once
v_gene: TRBV30

CDR3aa: CASSLPHYREQYF
abundance: NA
v_gene: TRBV11-2

CDR3aa: CASSYSPEEATDTQYF
abundance: once
v_gene: TRBV6-2/TRBV6-3

CDR3aa: CASSSSGTGRFNEQFF
abundance: once
v_gene: TRBV19

CDR3aa: CASSVAGVGETQYF
abundance: NA
v_gene: TRBV9

CDR3aa: CASSVQGTGDYEQYF
abundance: few
v_gene: TRBV9

CDR3aa: CATSTRSGRAHAGELFF
abundance: NA
v_gene: TRBV15

CDR3aa: CASSPGYNEQFF
abundance: NA
v_gene: TRBV19